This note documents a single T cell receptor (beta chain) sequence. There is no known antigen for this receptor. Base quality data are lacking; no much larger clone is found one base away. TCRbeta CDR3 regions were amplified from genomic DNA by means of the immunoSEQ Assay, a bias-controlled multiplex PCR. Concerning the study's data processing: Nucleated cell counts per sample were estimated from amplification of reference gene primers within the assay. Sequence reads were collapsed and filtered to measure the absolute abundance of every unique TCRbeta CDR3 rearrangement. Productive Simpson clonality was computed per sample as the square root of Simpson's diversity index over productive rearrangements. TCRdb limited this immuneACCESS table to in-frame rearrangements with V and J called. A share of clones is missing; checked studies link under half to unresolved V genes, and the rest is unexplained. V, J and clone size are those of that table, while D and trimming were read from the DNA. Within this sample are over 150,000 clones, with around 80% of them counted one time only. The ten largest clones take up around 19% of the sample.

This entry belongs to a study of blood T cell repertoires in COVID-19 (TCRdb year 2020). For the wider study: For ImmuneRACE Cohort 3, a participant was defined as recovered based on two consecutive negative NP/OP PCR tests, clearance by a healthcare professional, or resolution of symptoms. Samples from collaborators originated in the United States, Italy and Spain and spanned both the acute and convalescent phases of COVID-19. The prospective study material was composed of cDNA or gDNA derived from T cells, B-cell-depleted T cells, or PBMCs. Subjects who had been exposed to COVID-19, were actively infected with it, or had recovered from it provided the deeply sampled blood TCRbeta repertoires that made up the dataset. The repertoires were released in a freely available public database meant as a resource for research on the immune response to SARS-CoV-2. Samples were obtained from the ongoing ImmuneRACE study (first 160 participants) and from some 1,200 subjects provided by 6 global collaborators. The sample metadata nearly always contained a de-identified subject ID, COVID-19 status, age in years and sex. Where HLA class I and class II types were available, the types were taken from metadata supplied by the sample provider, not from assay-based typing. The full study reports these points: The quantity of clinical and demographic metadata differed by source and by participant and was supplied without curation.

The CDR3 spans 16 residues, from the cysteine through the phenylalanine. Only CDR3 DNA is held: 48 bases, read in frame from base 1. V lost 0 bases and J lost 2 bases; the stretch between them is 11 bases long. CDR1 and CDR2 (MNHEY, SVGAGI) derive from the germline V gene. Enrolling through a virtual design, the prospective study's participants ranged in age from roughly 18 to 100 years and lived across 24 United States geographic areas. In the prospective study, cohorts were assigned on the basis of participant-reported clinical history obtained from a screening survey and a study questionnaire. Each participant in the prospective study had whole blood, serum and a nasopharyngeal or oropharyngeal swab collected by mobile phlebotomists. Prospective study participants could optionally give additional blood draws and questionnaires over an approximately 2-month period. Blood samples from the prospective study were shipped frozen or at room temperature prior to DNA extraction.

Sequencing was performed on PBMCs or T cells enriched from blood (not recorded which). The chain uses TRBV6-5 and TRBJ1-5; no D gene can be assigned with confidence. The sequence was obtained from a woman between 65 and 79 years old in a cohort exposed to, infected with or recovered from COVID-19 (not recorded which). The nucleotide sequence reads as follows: TGTGCCAGCAGTTACTCCGGGTTCGGCGGCAATCAGCCCCAGCATTTT. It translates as CASSYSGFGGNQPQHF.